This T cell receptor (beta chain) was found in a study of shared clonotypes between healthy human individuals. Germline V CDR1 and CDR2: SQVTM, ANQGSEA. The length of the CDR3 is 12 residues. The V end was cut by 5 bases, the J end by 5 bases, with 13 bases between. Terminally differentiated effector memory CD45RA+ cells were left out of the naive CD8 fraction, which was CD45RO-negative and positively selected for CCR7. Using immunoSEQ multiplex PCR, the repertoire was profiled, and TCRdb retains in-frame clones only, with some absent. The sample consists of 650,000 to 800,000 clones, around 90% of them appearing once.

The sequence was obtained from a man aged 25 to 40 in good health. The chain uses TRBV29-1 and TRBJ2-7, with a possible D match to TRBD2 (5 bases). Sequencing input: naive CD8+ T cells sorted from blood. The CDR3 spells CSVKSTGNEQYF. The CDR3 region has the DNA TGCAGCGTTAAGTCTACGGGGAACGAGCAGTACTTC.